The table lists the clone carrying this T cell receptor (beta chain) with many counts. This sample was included in a study of early T cells in non-severe SARS-CoV-2 infection. The CDR3 is 13 amino acids. Germline V gene data show CDR1 as SEHNR and CDR2 as FQNEAQ (reference sequence). V shed 2 bases and J shed 0 bases, with 4 bases lying between them. TCRdb re-derived calls from the 5' RACE reads in MiXCR, one entry per CDR3 protein. The sample holds roughly 63,000 distinct CDR3 sequences, around 12% seen once. The chain is built from TRBV7-9 and TRBJ1-2; D unresolved. This receptor was identified in an adult who was a healthcare worker with PCR-confirmed SARS-CoV-2 infection or an uninfected control (not recorded which). Source material: whole blood. The DNA for the CDR3 is TGTGCCAGCAGCTTAAGGACTAACTATGGCTACACCTTC. As protein: CASSLRTNYGYTF.